This T cell receptor beta chain appears in the sequencing data of a study of cytomegalovirus exposure and HLA in healthy donors. Overall study context: In terms of ancestry, the Caucasian-associated cluster contained roughly 81% of the roughly 400 genotyped donors. General observations from the study: In an earlier analysis, about 87% or about 30%: the productive usage of most TCR beta V segments. TCR association rates varied by HLA locus in a later analysis, with DRB1 highest and HLA-C lowest.

This clone has just one count. Its antigen is currently unknown. Vbeta (60) and Jbeta (13) primers were used in the PCR. Libraries were prepared by immunoSEQ multiplex PCR; TCRdb keeps only in-frame clonotypes and omits some of them. The profile shows roughly 140,000 clones, 60% to 80% of them singletons. These donors counted as nominally healthy when sampled, but unrecorded immune exposures were likely. Sequencing input: PBMCs. This TCR was recovered from a woman aged 40 to 50 in good health and CMV-seropositive.

Written as DNA, the CDR3 is TGTGCCAGCAGGCCCCGGGGAGCAACTAATGAAAAACTGTTTTTT. Protein product: CASRPRGATNEKLFF. V and J are TRBV28 and TRBJ1-4; no definite D call. This CDR3 is 15 amino acids long. The germline CDR1 and CDR2 sequences are MDHEN and SYDVKM. V dropped 6 bases and J dropped 0 bases, with 11 bases sitting between them.